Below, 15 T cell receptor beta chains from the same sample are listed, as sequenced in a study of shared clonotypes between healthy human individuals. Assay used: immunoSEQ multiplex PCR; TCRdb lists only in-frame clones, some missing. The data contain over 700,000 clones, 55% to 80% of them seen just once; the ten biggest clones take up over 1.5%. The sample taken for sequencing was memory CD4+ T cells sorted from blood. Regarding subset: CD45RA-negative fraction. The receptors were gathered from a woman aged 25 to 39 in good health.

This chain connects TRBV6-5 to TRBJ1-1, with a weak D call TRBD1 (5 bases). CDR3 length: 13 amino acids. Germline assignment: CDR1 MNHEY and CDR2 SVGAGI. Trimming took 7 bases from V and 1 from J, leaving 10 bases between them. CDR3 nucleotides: TGTGCCAGCAAGGTGCAGGGGAACACTGAAGCTTTCTTT. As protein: CASKVQGNTEAFF.

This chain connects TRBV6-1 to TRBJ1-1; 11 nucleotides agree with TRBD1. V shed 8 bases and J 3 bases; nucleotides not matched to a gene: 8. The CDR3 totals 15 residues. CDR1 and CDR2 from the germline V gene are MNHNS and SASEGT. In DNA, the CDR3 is TGTGCCAGCTGTGGACAGGGGGCATCGGACACTGAAGCTTTCTTT. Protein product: CASCGQGASDTEAFF.

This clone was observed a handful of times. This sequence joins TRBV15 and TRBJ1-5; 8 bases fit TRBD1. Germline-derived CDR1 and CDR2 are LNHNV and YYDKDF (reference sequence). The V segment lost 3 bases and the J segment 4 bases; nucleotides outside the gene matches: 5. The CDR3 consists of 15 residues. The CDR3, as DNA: TGTGCCACCAGCAGCTGGACAGGGCGTAATCAGCCCCAGCATTTT. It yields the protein CATSSWTGRNQPQHF.

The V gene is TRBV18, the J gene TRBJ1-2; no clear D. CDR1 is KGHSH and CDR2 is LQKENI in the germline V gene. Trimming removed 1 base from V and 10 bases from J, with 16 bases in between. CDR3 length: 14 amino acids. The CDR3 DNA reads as TGTGCCAGCTCACCACGAGTGTTGGACGGGCTCTACACCTTC. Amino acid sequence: CASSPRVLDGLYTF.

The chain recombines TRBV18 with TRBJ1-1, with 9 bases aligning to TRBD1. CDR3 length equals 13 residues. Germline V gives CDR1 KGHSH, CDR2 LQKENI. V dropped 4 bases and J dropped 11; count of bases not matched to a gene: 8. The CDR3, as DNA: TGTGCCAGCTCACTTTACCGGGACAGGGACGCTTTCTTT. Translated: CASSLYRDRDAFF.

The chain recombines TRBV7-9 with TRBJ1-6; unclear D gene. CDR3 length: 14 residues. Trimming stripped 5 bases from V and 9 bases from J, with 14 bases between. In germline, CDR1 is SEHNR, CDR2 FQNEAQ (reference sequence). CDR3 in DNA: TGTGCCAGCAGCCCAGGATCAGGTGGTTCACCCCTCCACTTT. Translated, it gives CASSPGSGGSPLHF.

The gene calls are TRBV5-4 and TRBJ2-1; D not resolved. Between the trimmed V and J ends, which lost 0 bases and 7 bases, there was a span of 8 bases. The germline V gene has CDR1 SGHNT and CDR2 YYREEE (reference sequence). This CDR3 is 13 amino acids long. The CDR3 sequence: CASSLALLNEQFF. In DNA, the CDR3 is TGTGCCAGCAGCTTGGCCCTTTTGAATGAGCAGTTCTTC.

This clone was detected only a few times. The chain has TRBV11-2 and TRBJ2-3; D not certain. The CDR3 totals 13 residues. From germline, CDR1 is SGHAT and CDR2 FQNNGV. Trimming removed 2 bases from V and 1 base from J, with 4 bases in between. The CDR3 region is CASSLIGTDTQYF. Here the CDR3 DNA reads TGTGCCAGCAGCTTAATAGGCACAGATACGCAGTATTTT.

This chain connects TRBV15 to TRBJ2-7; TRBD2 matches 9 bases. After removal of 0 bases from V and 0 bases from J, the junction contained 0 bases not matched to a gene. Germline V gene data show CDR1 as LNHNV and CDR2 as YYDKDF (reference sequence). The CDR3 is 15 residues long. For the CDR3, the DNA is TGTGCCACCAGCAGAGAGACTAGCGGCTCCTACGAGCAGTACTTC. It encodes CATSRETSGSYEQYF.

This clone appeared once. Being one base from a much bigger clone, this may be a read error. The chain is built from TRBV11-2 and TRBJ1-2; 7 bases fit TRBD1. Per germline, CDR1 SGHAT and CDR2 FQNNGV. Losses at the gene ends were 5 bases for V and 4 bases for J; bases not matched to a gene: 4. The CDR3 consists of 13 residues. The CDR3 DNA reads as TGTGCCAGCAGCCCGGGACAGACCTATGGCTACACCTTC. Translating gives CASSPGQTYGYTF.

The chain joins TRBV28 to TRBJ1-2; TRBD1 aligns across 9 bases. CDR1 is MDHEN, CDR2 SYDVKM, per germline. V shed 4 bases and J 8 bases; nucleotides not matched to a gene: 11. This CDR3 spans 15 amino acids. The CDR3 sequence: CASSYQGQGLGGYTF. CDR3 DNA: TGTGCCAGCAGTTACCAAGGACAGGGGTTAGGCGGCTACACCTTC.

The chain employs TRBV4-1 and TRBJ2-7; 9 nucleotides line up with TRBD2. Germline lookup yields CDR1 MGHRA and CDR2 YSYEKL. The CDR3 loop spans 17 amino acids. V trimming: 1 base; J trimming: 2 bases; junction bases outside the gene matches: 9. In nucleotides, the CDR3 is TGCGCCAGCAGCCAAGTTACTAGCGGGTCCTTTCCCTACGAGCAGTACTTC. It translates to CASSQVTSGSFPYEQYF.

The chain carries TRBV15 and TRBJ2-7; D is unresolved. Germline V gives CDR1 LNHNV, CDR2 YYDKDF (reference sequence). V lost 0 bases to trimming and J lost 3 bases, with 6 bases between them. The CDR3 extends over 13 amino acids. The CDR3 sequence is CATSRDRFYEQYF. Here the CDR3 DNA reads TGTGCCACCAGCAGAGACAGGTTCTACGAGCAGTACTTC.

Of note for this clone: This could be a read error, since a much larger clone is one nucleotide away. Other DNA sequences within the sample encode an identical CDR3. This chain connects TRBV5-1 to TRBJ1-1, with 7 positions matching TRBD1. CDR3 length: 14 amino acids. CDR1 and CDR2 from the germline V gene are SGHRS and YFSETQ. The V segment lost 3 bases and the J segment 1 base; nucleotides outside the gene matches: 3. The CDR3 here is CASSYGTENTEAFF. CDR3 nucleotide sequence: TGCGCCAGCAGCTACGGGACAGAGAACACTGAAGCTTTCTTT.

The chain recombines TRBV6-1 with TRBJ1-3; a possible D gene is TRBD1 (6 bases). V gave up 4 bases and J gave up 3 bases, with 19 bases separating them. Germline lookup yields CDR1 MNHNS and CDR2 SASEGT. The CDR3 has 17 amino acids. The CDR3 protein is CASSVVGQRVSGNTIYF. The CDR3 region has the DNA TGTGCCAGCAGTGTAGTGGGACAACGAGTTAGTGGAAACACCATATATTTT.